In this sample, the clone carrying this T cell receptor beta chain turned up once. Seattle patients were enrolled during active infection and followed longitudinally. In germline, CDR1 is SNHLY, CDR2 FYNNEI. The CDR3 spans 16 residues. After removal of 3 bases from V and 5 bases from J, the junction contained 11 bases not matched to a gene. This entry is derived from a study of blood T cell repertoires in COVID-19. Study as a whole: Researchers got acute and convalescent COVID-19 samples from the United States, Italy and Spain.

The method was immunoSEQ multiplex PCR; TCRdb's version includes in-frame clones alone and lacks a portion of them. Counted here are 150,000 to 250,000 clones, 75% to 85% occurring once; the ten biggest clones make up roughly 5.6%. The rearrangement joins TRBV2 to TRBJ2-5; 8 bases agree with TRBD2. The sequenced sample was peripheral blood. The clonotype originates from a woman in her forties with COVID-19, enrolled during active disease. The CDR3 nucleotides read TGTGCCAGCAGTGATTTGTCGCGCGGGGGGCTGGAGACCCAGTACTTC. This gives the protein CASSDLSRGGLETQYF.